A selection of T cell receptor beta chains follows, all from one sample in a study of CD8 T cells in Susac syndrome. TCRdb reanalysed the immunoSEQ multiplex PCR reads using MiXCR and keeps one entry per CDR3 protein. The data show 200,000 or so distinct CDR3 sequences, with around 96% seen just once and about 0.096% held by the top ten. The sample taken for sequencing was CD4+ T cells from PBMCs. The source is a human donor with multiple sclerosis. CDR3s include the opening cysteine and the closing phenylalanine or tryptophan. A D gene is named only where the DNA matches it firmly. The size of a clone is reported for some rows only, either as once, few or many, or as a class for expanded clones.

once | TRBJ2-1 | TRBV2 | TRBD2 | CASGSDGGAKGNEQFF | TGTGCCAGCGGCTCGGACGGGGGGGCTAAGGGTAATGAGCAGTTCTTC
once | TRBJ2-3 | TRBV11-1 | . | CASSSLPEDTQYF | TGTGCCAGCAGCTCCCTCCCCGAGGATACGCAGTATTTT
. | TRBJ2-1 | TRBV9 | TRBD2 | CASSVGSSGGGNEQFF | TGTGCCAGCAGCGTAGGGTCTAGCGGGGGCGGGAATGAGCAGTTCTTC
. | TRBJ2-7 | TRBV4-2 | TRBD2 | CASSRRTGTSGSYEQYF | TGTGCCAGCAGCCGTAGAACTGGGACTAGCGGGAGCTACGAGCAGTACTTC
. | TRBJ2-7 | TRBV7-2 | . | CASGRGPTSYEQYF | TGTGCCAGCGGAAGGGGACCCACTTCCTACGAGCAGTACTTC
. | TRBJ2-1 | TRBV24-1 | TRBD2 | CATSSTGGAGEQFF | TGTGCCACCAGTAGCACGGGAGGGGCGGGTGAGCAGTTCTTC
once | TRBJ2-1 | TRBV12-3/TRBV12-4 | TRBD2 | CASRLGLAGSNEQFF | TGTGCCAGCAGACTAGGACTAGCGGGTTCCAATGAGCAGTTCTTC
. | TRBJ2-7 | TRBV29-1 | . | CSVDHYGKQYF | TGCAGCGTTGACCACTACGGCAAGCAGTACTTC
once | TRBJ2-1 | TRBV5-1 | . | CASTQTGTINEQFF | TGCGCCAGCACCCAAACCGGGACCATTAATGAGCAGTTCTTC
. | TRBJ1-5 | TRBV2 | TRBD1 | CASSLDRGAQPQHF | TGTGCCAGCAGTTTGGACAGGGGAGCACAGCCCCAGCATTTT
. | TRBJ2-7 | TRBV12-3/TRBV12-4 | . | CASSLRARKYF | TGTGCCAGCAGTCTTAGGGCAAGGAAGTACTTC
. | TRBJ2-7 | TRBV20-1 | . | CSARVASYEQYF | TGCAGTGCTAGAGTTGCCTCCTACGAGCAGTACTTC
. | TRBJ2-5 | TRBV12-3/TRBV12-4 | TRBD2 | CASSNTRGLALETQYF | TGTGCCAGCAGTAATACCCGGGGACTAGCCTTGGAGACCCAGTACTTC
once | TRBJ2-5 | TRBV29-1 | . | CSVDGWSSSDGTQYF | TGCAGCGTTGATGGCTGGTCTAGTAGTGACGGGACCCAGTACTTC
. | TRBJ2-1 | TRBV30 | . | CAWSQEGPAAEQFF | TGTGCCTGGAGTCAGGAGGGGCCCGCGGCTGAGCAGTTCTTC
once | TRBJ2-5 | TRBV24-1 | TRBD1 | CATSDTGQGETQYF | TGTGCCACCAGTGATACCGGACAGGGGGAGACCCAGTACTTC
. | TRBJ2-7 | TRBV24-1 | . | CATSYRPLGTRVDEQYF | TGTGCCACCAGTTATCGGCCCCTGGGGACCAGGGTGGACGAGCAGTACTTC
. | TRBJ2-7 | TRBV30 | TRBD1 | CAWSKAAGTASYEQYF | TGTGCCTGGAGCAAAGCCGCCGGGACAGCCTCCTACGAGCAGTACTTC
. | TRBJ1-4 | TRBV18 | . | CASSPTVGNEKLFF | TGTGCCAGCTCACCGACAGTGGGTAATGAAAAACTGTTTTTT
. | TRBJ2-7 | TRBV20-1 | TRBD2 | CSARDSGEREEQYF | TGCAGTGCTAGAGACTCGGGGGAGCGGGAGGAGCAGTACTTC
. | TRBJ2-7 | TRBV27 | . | CASRGVRSLEQYF | TGTGCCAGCAGGGGTGTTCGGTCGTTGGAGCAGTACTTC
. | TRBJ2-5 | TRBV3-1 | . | CASSQSGRETQYF | TGTGCCAGCAGCCAAAGTGGGCGGGAGACCCAGTACTTC
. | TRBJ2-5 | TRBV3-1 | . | CASSHHPAGETQYF | TGTGCCAGCAGCCACCACCCCGCGGGGGAGACCCAGTACTTC
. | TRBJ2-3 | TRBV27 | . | CASSLEGPFTDTQYF | TGTGCCAGCAGTTTAGAGGGCCCTTTTACGGATACGCAGTATTTT
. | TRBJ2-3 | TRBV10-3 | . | CAISEAGATDTQYF | TGTGCCATCAGTGAGGCGGGGGCCACAGATACGCAGTATTTT
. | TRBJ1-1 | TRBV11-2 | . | CASSLVEGLNTEAFF | TGTGCCAGCAGCTTAGTCGAAGGTCTGAACACTGAAGCTTTCTTT
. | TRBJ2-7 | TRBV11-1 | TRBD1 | CASSPGQGTITTSLSYEQYF | TGTGCCAGCAGCCCGGGACAGGGAACGATTACGACGAGTTTATCCTACGAGCAGTACTTC
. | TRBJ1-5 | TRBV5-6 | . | CASSLGAGAGNQPQHF | TGTGCCAGCAGCTTGGGGGCAGGGGCTGGCAATCAGCCCCAGCATTTT
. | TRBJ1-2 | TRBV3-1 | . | CATWDTYYGYTF | TGTGCCACCTGGGACACCTACTATGGCTACACCTTC